Reported below is one T cell receptor (beta chain). Researchers sorted participants into cohorts using their self-reported clinical history. These data originate in a study of blood T cell repertoires in COVID-19. Study-wide background: COVID-19 samples collected from the United States, Italy and Spain covered acute and convalescent phases.

Unmatched junction bases numbered 7, after V lost 7 bases and J lost 5 bases. The CDR3 length is 12 residues. The germline V gene has CDR1 SQVTM and CDR2 ANQGSEA. Study processing details: How many nucleated cells were present was estimated from reference gene primer amplification. The method was immunoSEQ multiplex PCR; TCRdb's version includes in-frame clones alone and lacks a portion of them. V, J and clone size are those of that table, while D and trimming were read from the DNA. Of about 210,000 clones listed, roughly four fifths are singletons. The sample taken for sequencing was PBMCs or T cells enriched from blood (not recorded which). The chain recombines TRBV29-1 with TRBJ1-1; TRBD1 matches at 7 bases. The sequence derives from a middle-aged man who had recovered from COVID-19. CDR3 nucleotide sequence: TGCAGCGCTCGACAGGGTGCTACTGAAGCTTTCTTT. Encoded protein: CSARQGATEAFF.